These 10 T cell receptor beta chains were sequenced from one sample in a study of early T cells in non-severe SARS-CoV-2 infection. TCRdb used MiXCR to reprocess the 5' RACE reads, holding one entry per CDR3 protein. The data contain over 100,000 distinct CDR3 sequences, about an eighth of them singletons. The specimen sequenced was whole blood. These receptors were obtained from an adult who was a healthcare worker with PCR-confirmed SARS-CoV-2 infection or an uninfected control (not recorded which).

The chain is built from TRBV12-3 or TRBV12-4 and TRBJ2-1, with D uncertain. V was clipped by 7 bases and J by 4 bases, with 11 bases between them. CDR3 size: 13 residues. CDR3 region: CASTAALYNEQFF. The CDR3 region has the DNA TGTGCCAGCACCGCGGCCCTGTACAATGAGCAGTTCTTC.

This clonotype was counted between two and nine times. This chain uses TRBV11-3 with TRBJ2-7; 7 bases map to TRBD1. Germline values: CDR1 SGHNT, CDR2 YENEEA. V trimming: 5 bases; J trimming: 4 bases; junction bases outside the gene matches: 2. The CDR3 is made up of 12 amino acids. The CDR3 sequence is CASSNRGYEQYF. The CDR3 nucleotides are TGTGCCAGCAGCAACAGGGGTTACGAGCAGTACTTC.

This clonotype has more than one count but fewer than ten. The chain combines TRBV9 with TRBJ2-5; D remains unclear. CDR1 is SGDLS, CDR2 YYNGEE, per germline. This CDR3 is 13 amino acids long. Deletions cut 5 bases from V and 4 bases from J, with 12 bases between. For the CDR3, the DNA is TGTGCCAGCAGTCTCGATTGGGGAGAGACCCAGTACTTC. It specifies CASSLDWGETQYF.

The chain combines TRBV20-1 with TRBJ1-5; TRBD1 is a possible D gene (6 bases). V lost 3 bases and J 4 bases, leaving 10 bases between the germline ends. CDR1 and CDR2 (germline): DFQATT, SNEGSKA (reference sequence). The CDR3 contains 13 residues. The CDR3 is CSASRTANQPQHF. The CDR3 bases are TGCAGTGCTAGTCGGACAGCGAATCAGCCCCAGCATTTT.

This clonotype was counted between two and nine times. CDR3 sequence: CASSVPEASPTDTQYF. The CDR3 DNA reads as TGTGCCAGCAGCGTCCCCGAGGCCAGCCCAACAGATACGCAGTATTTT. The chain recombines TRBV9 with TRBJ2-3; D uncertain. The CDR3 is 16 amino acids. Germline V lookup: CDR1 SGDLS, CDR2 YYNGEE. Trimming took off 2 bases at V and 3 bases at J, with 16 bases between the two ends.

This clonotype showed up many times. The genes are TRBV6-5 and TRBJ2-3, with TRBD2 matching 12 bases. The germline V gene encodes CDR1 MNHEY and CDR2 SVGAGI. CDR3 length equals 16 residues. The J segment lost 4 bases and the V segment lost 0 bases, leaving 2 bases of the junction unmatched. CDR3 amino acids: CASSYSGTSGPDTQYF. The CDR3 bases are TGTGCCAGCAGTTACTCCGGGACTAGCGGGCCAGATACGCAGTATTTT.

This clonotype was detected ten times or more. The chain couples TRBV7-8 to TRBJ2-6; D remains unclear. The CDR3 sequence is 15 residues long. Trimming left V 11 bases short and J 0 bases short, with 14 bases between. In germline, CDR1 is SGHVS, CDR2 FQNEAQ. CDR3: CAGRTPSSGANVLTF. As DNA, the CDR3 is TGTGCCGGACGAACACCTAGCTCTGGGGCCAACGTCCTGACTTTC.

Comment on this clonotype: A much more abundant neighbour one base away suggests this may be a read error. The chain carries TRBV30 and TRBJ2-6; D is undetermined. This CDR3 has 14 amino acids. V gave up 2 bases and J gave up 4 bases, with 9 bases separating them. Looked up from germline, CDR1 is GTSNPN and CDR2 is SVGIG (reference sequence). CDR3 DNA sequence: TGTGCCTGGAGTATCCCGCCGGGGGCCAACGTCCTGACTTTC. It encodes CAWSIPPGANVLTF.

This clonotype was observed many times. This chain connects TRBV7-6 to TRBJ1-2; 9 bases line up with TRBD1. The CDR3 runs 13 residues. Germline values: CDR1 SGHVS, CDR2 FNYEAQ. The junction had 3 bases not matched to a gene; V was cut back by 8 bases and J by 2 bases. The CDR3, as DNA: TGTGCCAGCGGGGGACAGGGAAACTATGGCTACACCTTC. Translation: CASGGQGNYGYTF.

This rearrangement joins TRBV3-1 to TRBJ1-5; D ambiguous. Trimming took off 1 base at V and 4 bases at J, with 5 bases between the two ends. Germline V CDR1 and CDR2: LGHDT, YNNKEL (reference sequence). This CDR3 comprises 13 residues. CDR3 DNA sequence: TGTGCCAGCAGCCAAGTGGTTAATCAGCCCCAGCATTTT. This sequence encodes CASSQVVNQPQHF.